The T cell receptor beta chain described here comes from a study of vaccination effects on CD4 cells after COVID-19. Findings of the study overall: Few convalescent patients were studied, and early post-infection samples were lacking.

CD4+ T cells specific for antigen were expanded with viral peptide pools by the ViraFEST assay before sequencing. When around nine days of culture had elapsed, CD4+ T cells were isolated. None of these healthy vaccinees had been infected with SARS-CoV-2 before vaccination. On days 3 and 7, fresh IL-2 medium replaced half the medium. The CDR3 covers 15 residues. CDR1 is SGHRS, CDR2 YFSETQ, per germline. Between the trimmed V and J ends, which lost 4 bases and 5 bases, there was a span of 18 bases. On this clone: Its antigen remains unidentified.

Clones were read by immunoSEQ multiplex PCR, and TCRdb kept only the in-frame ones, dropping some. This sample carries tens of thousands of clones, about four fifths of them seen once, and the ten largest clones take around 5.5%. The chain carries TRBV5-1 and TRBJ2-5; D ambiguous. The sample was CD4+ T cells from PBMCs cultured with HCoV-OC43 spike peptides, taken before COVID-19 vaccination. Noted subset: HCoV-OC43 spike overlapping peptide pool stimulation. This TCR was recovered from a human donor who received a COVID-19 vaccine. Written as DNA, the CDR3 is TGCGCCAGCAGCACAGACGACATGGGGTCGGAGACCCAGTACTTC. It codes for CASSTDDMGSETQYF.